A single sample gave rise to the 10 T cell receptor beta chains below, sequenced in a study of CD8 T cells in ankylosing spondylitis. One entry per CDR3 protein results from TCRdb running MiXCR on the 5' RACE reads. Found here are approximately 250,000 distinct CDR3 sequences, about 11% of them singletons; the top ten hold around 3%. The source material was blood, either unsorted or a sorted T cell fraction (not recorded which). All receptors derive from a male donor with ankylosing spondylitis or in good health (not recorded which).

Ten or more counts support this clonotype. The chain recombines TRBV6-1 with TRBJ1-1; unclear D gene. CDR3 size: 12 residues. Germline CDR1 MNHNS, CDR2 SASEGT. V lost 2 bases and J 6 bases, leaving 7 bases between the germline ends. The DNA of the CDR3 is TGTGCCAGCAGTGAATTTGAAGCTGAAGCTTTCTTT. It encodes CASSEFEAEAFF.

The rearrangement uses TRBV10-1 and TRBJ2-1; no reliable D call. The germline V gene encodes CDR1 WNHNN and CDR2 SYGVQD (reference sequence). V gave up 0 bases and J gave up 9 bases, with 9 bases separating them. This CDR3 is 13 amino acids long. The CDR3 DNA reads TGCGCCAGCAGTGAGTCGGAGATGTCTGAGCAGTTCTTC. It yields the protein CASSESEMSEQFF.

This clonotype was detected ten times or more. The rearrangement joins TRBV5-1 to TRBJ2-1, with TRBD2 identical over 10 bases. The trim removed 2 bases at V and 4 bases at J, leaving 3 bases unmatched. The CDR3 is made up of 15 amino acids. The V gene's germline CDR1 is SGHRS and CDR2 YFSETQ. CDR3 in DNA: TGCGCCAGCAGCTTCACTAGCGGGGCGTACAATGAGCAGTTCTTC. It is translated as CASSFTSGAYNEQFF.

This clonotype was seen many times. The chain employs TRBV27 and TRBJ2-7; 9 nucleotides match TRBD1. Germline V gene sequence: CDR1 MNHEY, CDR2 SMNVEV (reference sequence). This CDR3 is built from 19 residues. Trimming cost V 4 bases and J 6 bases; bases outside gene matches: 22. CDR3 coding DNA: TGTGCCAGCAGTTCCCTTGACAGGGGGAAAAGGTATAAAGAAGGCGAGCAGTACTTC. It is translated as CASSSLDRGKRYKEGEQYF.

This clonotype was observed a single time. The chain employs TRBV29-1 and TRBJ2-1; tentative D call: TRBD1 (6 bases). The CDR3 runs 13 residues. Germline CDR1 reads SQVTM; CDR2 reads ANQGSEA. Trimming took 5 bases from V and 15 from J, leaving 23 bases between them. The CDR3 here is CSVRLIVGQGRFF. For the CDR3, the DNA is TGCAGCGTTCGCCTCATTGTGGGGCAGGGGCGGTTCTTC.

In nucleotides, the CDR3 is TGTGCCAGCAGAGAACAGGGGGCCACTGAAGCTTTCTTT. This encodes CASREQGATEAFF. The chain recombines TRBV12-3 or TRBV12-4 with TRBJ1-1, with 9 bases fitting TRBD1. This CDR3 is 13 amino acids long. V lost 6 bases and J lost 4; bases outside the gene matches: 3.

A note on this clonotype: This may be a read error, as it is one base from a much larger clone. V is TRBV20-1 and J is TRBJ1-1, with 7 bases that match TRBD1. Germline V gene data show CDR1 as DFQATT and CDR2 as SNEGSKA (reference sequence). The CDR3 extends over 13 amino acids. The ends lost 7 bases at V and 7 bases at J; junction bases unmatched: 12. In DNA form, the CDR3 reads TGCAGTGTTCCTACAGGGGACCGTTTTGAAGCTTTCTTT. Translated: CSVPTGDRFEAFF.

This clonotype came up a few times. The chain links TRBV30 to TRBJ2-7; possible D gene TRBD1, 5 bases. CDR3 length: 15 amino acids. Per germline, CDR1 GTSNPN and CDR2 SVGIG (reference sequence). V lost 3 bases and J 0 bases, leaving 15 bases between the germline ends. The CDR3 DNA is TGTGCCTGGAGCCTCTTCCAGGGATCCTCCTACGAGCAGTACTTC. Its translation is CAWSLFQGSSYEQYF.

This clonotype was seen ten or more times. V and J are TRBV29-1 and TRBJ2-7; TRBD2 agrees at 10 bases. V lost 7 bases and J lost 4; bases outside the gene matches: 10. Germline V gene data show CDR1 as SQVTM and CDR2 as ANQGSEA. The CDR3 has 14 amino acids. CDR3 DNA sequence: TGCAGCGCCCGGCCTAGCGGGAGTGGGTACGAGCAGTACTTC. Translating it yields CSARPSGSGYEQYF.

There are many counts of this clonotype. The V call is TRBV7-9, the J call TRBJ2-1; D is unresolved. Germline V gives CDR1 SEHNR, CDR2 FQNEAQ (reference sequence). The V end was cut by 8 bases, the J end by 12 bases, with 14 bases between. CDR3 size: 11 residues. The CDR3 bases are TGTGCCAGCTCTTCGGTCGGCGGGCAGTTCTTC. It is translated as CASSSVGGQFF.